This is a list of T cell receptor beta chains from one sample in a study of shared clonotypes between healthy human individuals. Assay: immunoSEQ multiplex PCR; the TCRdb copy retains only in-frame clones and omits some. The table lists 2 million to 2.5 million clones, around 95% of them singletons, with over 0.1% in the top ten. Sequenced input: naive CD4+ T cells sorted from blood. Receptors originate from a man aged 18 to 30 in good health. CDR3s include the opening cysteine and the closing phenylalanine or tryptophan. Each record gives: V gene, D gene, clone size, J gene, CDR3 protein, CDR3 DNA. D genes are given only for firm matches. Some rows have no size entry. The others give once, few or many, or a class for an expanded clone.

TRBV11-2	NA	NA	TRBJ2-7	CASSLASGQSYEQYF	TGTGCCAGCAGCTTAGCTTCTGGACAGTCCTACGAGCAGTACTTC
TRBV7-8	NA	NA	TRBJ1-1	CASSLRGGTEAFF	TGTGCCAGCAGCTTAAGGGGGGGAACTGAAGCTTTCTTT
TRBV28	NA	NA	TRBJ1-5	CASTHGWSGGNQPQHF	TGTGCCAGCACCCATGGCTGGTCAGGGGGCAATCAGCCCCAGCATTTT
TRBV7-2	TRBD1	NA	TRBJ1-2	CASSGARGWNGYTF	TGTGCCAGCAGCGGTGCCAGGGGGTGGAATGGCTACACCTTC
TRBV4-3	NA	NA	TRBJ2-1	CASSQEGITTREQFF	TGCGCCAGCAGCCAAGAAGGAATCACTACGCGGGAGCAGTTCTTC
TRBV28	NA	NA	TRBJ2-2	CASSLGPGVTGELFF	TGTGCCAGCAGTTTAGGGCCTGGAGTCACCGGGGAGCTGTTTTTT
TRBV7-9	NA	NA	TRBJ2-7	CASSLSLQTYEQYF	TGTGCCAGCAGCCTAAGCTTACAGACCTACGAGCAGTACTTC
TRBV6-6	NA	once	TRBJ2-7	CASRRLNSYEQYF	TGTGCCAGCAGAAGACTCAACTCCTACGAGCAGTACTTC
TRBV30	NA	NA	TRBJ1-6	CAWTLLRGRNSPLHF	TGTGCCTGGACCCTTCTCAGGGGTCGTAATTCACCCCTCCACTTT
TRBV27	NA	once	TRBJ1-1	CASSLVLGTEAFF	TGTGCCAGCAGTTTAGTCCTTGGTACTGAAGCTTTCTTT
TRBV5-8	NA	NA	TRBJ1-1	CASSFGQNTEAFF	TGTGCCAGCAGCTTTGGACAGAACACTGAAGCTTTCTTT
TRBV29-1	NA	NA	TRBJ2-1	CSVDRKRANEQFF	TGCAGCGTTGATAGAAAACGGGCCAATGAGCAGTTCTTC
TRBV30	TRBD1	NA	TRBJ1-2	CAWSVQGARGYTF	TGTGCCTGGAGCGTGCAGGGGGCGAGAGGCTACACCTTC
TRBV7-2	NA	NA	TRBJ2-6	CASSSERFILTF	TGTGCCAGCAGCTCCGAACGGTTCATCCTGACTTTC
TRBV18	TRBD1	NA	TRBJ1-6	CASSPDRGSRDNSPLHF	TGTGCCAGCTCGCCCGACAGGGGCTCCCGTGACAATTCACCCCTCCACTTT
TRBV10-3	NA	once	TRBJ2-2	CAISERQALLNTGELFF	TGTGCCATCAGTGAGAGGCAGGCCCTCCTGAACACCGGGGAGCTGTTTTTT
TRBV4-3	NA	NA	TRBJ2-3	CASSQGDRGTDTQYF	TGCGCCAGCAGCCAAGGTGATAGGGGCACAGATACGCAGTATTTT
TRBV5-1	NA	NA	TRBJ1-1	CASSLIQGGIHTEAFF	TGCGCCAGCAGCTTAATACAGGGAGGGATTCACACTGAAGCTTTCTTT
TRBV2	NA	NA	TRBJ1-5	CASSERGGNQPQHF	TGTGCCAGCAGTGAAAGGGGAGGCAATCAGCCCCAGCATTTT
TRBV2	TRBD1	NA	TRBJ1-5	CASSAQGADSNQPQHF	TGTGCCAGCAGTGCCCAGGGGGCGGATAGCAATCAGCCCCAGCATTTT
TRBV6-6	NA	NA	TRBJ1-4	CASRDRVQEEKLFF	TGTGCCAGCCGGGACCGTGTTCAGGAAGAAAAACTGTTTTTT
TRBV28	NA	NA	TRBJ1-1	CASSTNLQKAFF	TGTGCCAGCAGTACCAACCTCCAGAAGGCTTTCTTT
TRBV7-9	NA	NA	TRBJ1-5	CASSLGGEGNQPQHF	TGTGCCAGCAGCTTAGGCGGGGAGGGTAATCAGCCCCAGCATTTT